This T cell receptor (beta chain) was sequenced during a study of shared T cell receptors in the human thymus. Some clones are missing from TCRdb's copy, which holds only in-frame ones; the method was immunoSEQ multiplex PCR. There are roughly 410,000 clones in the sample; approximately 95% occur only once, and approximately 0.02% lies in the top ten. The count of this clone is one. V was clipped by 5 bases and J by 7 bases; unmatched bases: 16. There are 19 residues in the CDR3. Germline-derived CDR1 and CDR2 are MDHEN and SYDVKM. The source material was thymocytes. The V call is TRBV28, the J call TRBJ2-1, with 14 nucleotides matching TRBD2. This clonotype was obtained from a human donor. The CDR3 loop is CASSIQGLAGELVWNEQFF. DNA of the CDR3: TGTGCCAGCAGTATCCAGGGACTAGCGGGAGAACTAGTGTGGAATGAGCAGTTCTTC.